The rows below give T cell receptor beta chains drawn from one sample of a study of T cells in Graves' hyperthyroidism and ophthalmopathy. Each CDR3 protein is one row after TCRdb ran MiXCR on the multiplex PCR reads. The sample includes roughly 380,000 distinct CDR3 sequences, 15% to 20% seen only once; the top ten take 15%. The sequenced material came from blood. All receptors come from a woman aged 40-49 years with Graves' ophthalmopathy. The CDR3 runs from the conserved cysteine through the conserved F or W. The D gene is left open where the match is weak. Clone size is shown for a subset of rows, as once, few, many or a class of expanded clone.

j_call | v_call | clone_size | d_call | cdr3_aa | cdr3_nt
TRBJ2-7 | TRBV5-1 | many | TRBD1 | CASSLASGQGAYEQYF | TGCGCCAGCAGCCTCGCATCGGGACAGGGGGCGTACGAGCAGTACTTC
TRBJ1-5 | TRBV7-8 | - | - | CASSFSGARGNQPQHF | TGTGCCAGCAGCTTTTCGGGGGCCCGGGGCAATCAGCCCCAGCATTTT
TRBJ1-5 | TRBV2 | many | - | CASSESSGFVGQPQHF | TGTGCCAGCAGTGAATCATCGGGGTTTGTAGGTCAGCCCCAGCATTTT
TRBJ2-7 | TRBV29-1 | many | - | CSVWQNFEQYF | TGCAGCGTCTGGCAAAATTTCGAGCAGTACTTC
TRBJ1-2 | TRBV6-4 | - | - | CASSQSGLGSYGYTF | TGTGCCAGCAGTCAATCTGGACTGGGCAGCTATGGCTACACCTTC
TRBJ1-2 | TRBV10-1 | many | - | CASSDGGGFGYTF | TGCGCCAGCAGTGACGGAGGGGGTTTTGGCTACACCTTC
TRBJ2-7 | TRBV6-2/TRBV6-3 | many | TRBD1 | CATRTGHEQYF | TGTGCCACCAGGACAGGGCACGAGCAGTACTTC
TRBJ2-5 | TRBV20-1 | many | - | CSAPNDRSQETQYF | TGCAGTGCTCCGAACGACAGATCTCAAGAGACCCAGTACTTC
TRBJ1-1 | TRBV6-1 | few | - | CATLGQGERTEAFF | TGTGCCACACTCGGGCAGGGAGAAAGGACTGAAGCTTTCTTT
TRBJ2-1 | TRBV5-1 | many | TRBD2 | CASSPGLAPHNEQFF | TGCGCCAGCAGCCCAGGACTAGCGCCTCACAATGAGCAGTTCTTC
TRBJ2-7 | TRBV4-1 | few | - | CASSQDRGTTYEQYF | TGCGCCAGCAGCCAAGATAGGGGGACCACCTACGAGCAGTACTTC
TRBJ2-5 | TRBV20-1 | few | TRBD2 | CRATSAETQYF | TGCAGGGCTACTAGCGCAGAGACCCAGTACTTC
TRBJ1-2 | TRBV11-2 | many | - | CASSLWSSNYGYTF | TGTGCCAGCAGCTTATGGAGCAGTAACTATGGCTACACCTTC
TRBJ1-1 | TRBV12-3/TRBV12-4 | - | - | CASSLEAGTTEAFF | TGTGCCAGCAGTTTAGAGGCGGGGACTACTGAAGCTTTCTTT
TRBJ1-1 | TRBV28 | many | - | CASTRGSKNTEAFF | TGTGCCAGCACCCGCGGAAGCAAGAACACTGAAGCTTTCTTT
TRBJ2-5 | TRBV29-1 | - | - | CSVEDWTLRETQYF | TGCAGCGTTGAAGATTGGACCTTAAGAGAGACCCAGTACTTC
TRBJ2-2 | TRBV6-1 | many | TRBD1 | CATSTGDTGELFF | TGTGCCACCTCGACAGGGGACACCGGGGAGCTGTTTTTT
TRBJ2-7 | TRBV28 | many | - | CASSPAEDPYEQYF | TGTGCCTCCTCCCCGGCGGAGGATCCCTACGAGCAGTACTTC
TRBJ1-5 | TRBV4-1 | many | TRBD1 | CASSQGTVFYNQPQHF | TGCGCCAGCAGCCAGGGGACAGTGTTCTACAATCAGCCCCAGCATTTT
TRBJ1-1 | TRBV18 | many | - | CASSPNTGGAFF | TGTGCCAGCTCACCCAACACGGGAGGGGCTTTCTTT
TRBJ1-2 | TRBV28 | many | - | CASSLPDRNYGYTF | TGTGCCAGCAGTTTACCAGACAGGAACTATGGCTACACCTTC
TRBJ2-3 | TRBV9 | few | - | CASSVVERGDTQYF | TGTGCCAGCAGCGTAGTCGAGAGGGGGGATACGCAGTATTTT
TRBJ2-1 | TRBV29-1 | many | TRBD2 | CSARGLVNSYNEQFF | TGCAGCGCTCGCGGACTAGTAAATTCCTACAATGAGCAGTTCTTC
TRBJ2-3 | TRBV6-2/TRBV6-3 | - | - | CAGSYGSTDTQYF | TGTGCCGGCAGTTACGGGTCCACAGATACGCAGTATTTT
TRBJ1-2 | TRBV6-2/TRBV6-3 | many | - | CASSGREKTAPWRGYTF | TGTGCCAGCAGCGGCCGGGAGAAGACAGCGCCTTGGAGGGGCTACACCTTC
TRBJ2-7 | TRBV6-1 | many | - | CASSEGRVEVSYEQYF | TGTGCCAGCAGTGAAGGAAGGGTCGAGGTCTCCTACGAGCAGTACTTC
TRBJ2-7 | TRBV6-2/TRBV6-3 | many | - | CASSSASPDYEQYF | TGTGCCAGCAGTTCCGCGTCCCCTGACTACGAGCAGTACTTC
TRBJ2-3 | TRBV30 | many | TRBD2 | CAWSSGGGDTQYF | TGTGCCTGGAGTTCGGGGGGAGGGGATACGCAGTATTTT
TRBJ1-1 | TRBV6-1 | many | - | CASSEAPRNAFF | TGTGCCAGCAGTGAAGCTCCTAGGAACGCTTTCTTT
TRBJ1-1 | TRBV2 | - | - | CASSERSGGENTEAFF | TGTGCCAGCAGTGAAAGGTCGGGAGGGGAGAACACTGAAGCTTTCTTT
TRBJ2-5 | TRBV20-1 | many | - | CSARYQRGETQYF | TGCAGTGCTAGATACCAGCGTGGGGAGACCCAGTACTTC
TRBJ1-2 | TRBV6-1 | few | - | CASSEAWTDYGYTF | TGTGCCAGCAGTGAAGCGTGGACAGACTATGGCTACACCTTC
TRBJ2-7 | TRBV7-3 | - | TRBD2 | CASSLASGNSYEQYF | TGTGCCAGCAGCTTAGCTAGCGGGAACTCCTACGAGCAGTACTTC
TRBJ1-2 | TRBV12-3/TRBV12-4 | many | - | CASSLGTGGRDYGYTF | TGTGCCAGCAGTTTAGGCACCGGGGGGAGAGACTATGGCTACACCTTC
TRBJ1-2 | TRBV6-1 | - | - | CASSERAGKSGYTF | TGTGCCAGCAGTGAACGGGCAGGGAAAAGTGGCTACACCTTC
TRBJ1-2 | TRBV30 | many | - | CAWTMGNYGYTF | TGTGCCTGGACGATGGGGAACTATGGCTACACCTTC
TRBJ2-7 | TRBV27 | many | - | CASSLYPGHLYEQYF | TGTGCCAGCAGTTTATACCCGGGACATTTATACGAGCAGTACTTC
TRBJ2-3 | TRBV20-1 | many | - | CSALTPILTDTQYF | TGCAGTGCTTTAACCCCCATACTCACAGATACGCAGTATTTT
TRBJ1-1 | TRBV18 | - | TRBD1 | CATQQDREGTEAFF | TGTGCCACCCAACAGGACAGGGAGGGGACTGAAGCTTTCTTT
TRBJ1-3 | TRBV6-1 | many | - | CASSEATGGGGNTIYF | TGTGCCAGCAGTGAAGCGACAGGAGGTGGCGGAAACACCATATATTTT
TRBJ2-5 | TRBV14 | many | TRBD1 | CASSLTGTGTQYF | TGTGCCAGCAGCCTGACTGGGACAGGGACCCAGTACTTC
TRBJ2-5 | TRBV15 | - | TRBD2 | CATSRLAGAQETQYF | TGTGCCACCAGCAGGCTAGCGGGGGCACAAGAGACCCAGTACTTC
TRBJ1-1 | TRBV7-9 | many | TRBD1 | CASRATGGASEAFF | TGTGCCAGCAGAGCCACAGGGGGCGCGTCTGAAGCTTTCTTT
TRBJ1-2 | TRBV19 | many | - | CASSMESTRSAYGYTF | TGTGCCAGTAGTATGGAGAGCACTCGGAGCGCCTATGGCTACACCTTC
TRBJ2-7 | TRBV11-2 | many | - | CASSLVAGATAYEQYF | TGTGCCAGCAGCTTAGTAGCAGGGGCGACGGCCTACGAGCAGTACTTC
TRBJ2-5 | TRBV11-2 | many | TRBD2 | CASSISPGLAGGPQETQYF | TGTGCCAGCAGCATATCCCCGGGACTAGCGGGAGGGCCTCAGGAGACCCAGTACTTC
TRBJ2-2 | TRBV28 | many | - | CASSLWARNTGELFF | TGTGCCAGCAGTTTATGGGCTAGGAACACCGGGGAGCTGTTTTTT
TRBJ1-2 | TRBV28 | many | - | CASSPPGGRTNYGYTF | TGTGCCAGCAGTCCTCCAGGAGGGCGGACTAACTATGGCTACACCTTC
TRBJ2-5 | TRBV30 | many | TRBD1 | CAWSRTGARQETQYF | TGTGCCTGGAGTAGGACAGGGGCTCGGCAAGAGACCCAGTACTTC
TRBJ2-5 | TRBV28 | many | TRBD2 | CASRGEGWRGETQYF | TGTGCCAGCAGAGGGGAGGGTTGGAGGGGAGAGACCCAGTACTTC
TRBJ2-7 | TRBV12-3/TRBV12-4 | once | TRBD2 | CASSFGTSGAAYEQYF | TGTGCCAGCAGTTTTGGGACTAGCGGGGCCGCCTACGAGCAGTACTTC
TRBJ1-2 | TRBV12-3/TRBV12-4 | many | TRBD1 | CASRGQGNYGYTF | TGTGCCAGCAGGGGACAGGGGAACTATGGCTACACCTTC